The rows below give T cell receptor beta chains drawn from one sample of a study of pediatric ulcerative colitis. TCRdb's table, derived via immunoSEQ multiplex PCR, lists solely in-frame clones and lacks some. Among about 64,000 clones listed, roughly nine tenths were seen once. Sequencing was carried out using blood. These receptors came from a boy younger than 18 with severe ulcerative colitis. Each CDR3 is given with its conserved first and last residue. A D gene is named only where the DNA matches it firmly. Some rows mark clone size as missing; the rest say once, few, many or name a class of expanded clone.

TRBJ2-7 TRBV7-6 once TRBD1 TGTGCCAGCAGCCCCATGACAGGGGATTTGTACGAGCAGTACTTC CASSPMTGDLYEQYF
TRBJ2-7 TRBV5-6 . . TGTGCCAGCAGCTCGGCCGGACAGATATCCTACGAGCAGTACTTC CASSSAGQISYEQYF
TRBJ2-5 TRBV4-3 . . TGCGCCAGCAGCCACGACACAGGGCGGAGGGAGACCCAGTACTTC CASSHDTGRRETQYF
TRBJ2-1 TRBV19 once TRBD1 TGTGCCAGTAGTCAAAGACAGGGTTGGTCCTACAATGAGCAGTTCTTC CASSQRQGWSYNEQFF
TRBJ2-1 TRBV7-9 once . TGTGCCAGCAGCTTAGCCCTGGGCTACAATGAGCAGTTCTTC CASSLALGYNEQFF
TRBJ2-1 TRBV29-1 . . TGCAGCGTGGGGGCTAGCGAAGCAATGCAGTTCTTC CSVGASEAMQFF
TRBJ2-5 TRBV18 . . TGTGCCAGCTCAGCTGACAGAAAAGAGACCCAGTACTTC CASSADRKETQYF
TRBJ1-2 TRBV5-6 . . TGTGCCAGCAGCTTGACCAGGGGAGAATATGGCTACACCTTC CASSLTRGEYGYTF
TRBJ1-1 TRBV19 . . TGTGCCAGTAGTATTTTGGCTATTGTGGGTAAATCTGAAGCTTTCTTT CASSILAIVGKSEAFF
TRBJ2-1 TRBV5-1 . TRBD2 TGCGCCAGCAGCTGGGAGGGGCCCTCCTACAATGAGCAGTTCTTC CASSWEGPSYNEQFF
TRBJ2-1 TRBV4-3 . . TGCGCCAGCAGCCATCGTACGGGACGGATCTACAATGAGCAGTTCTTC CASSHRTGRIYNEQFF
TRBJ2-1 TRBV7-3 . TRBD2 TGTGCCAGCAGTCGACTAGCGGGAGAGAGTGAGCAGTTCTTC CASSRLAGESEQFF
TRBJ2-7 TRBV19 few . TGTGCCAGTAGACCCGATAAGACAGTGACCTACGAGCAGTACTTC CASRPDKTVTYEQYF
TRBJ2-2 TRBV7-8 . . TGTGCCAGCAGCTTAGTAGATCTCTGGGGGGAGTTAGACACCGGGGAGCTGTTTTTT CASSLVDLWGELDTGELFF
TRBJ2-5 TRBV9 . TRBD2 TGTGCCAGCAGCGTAGATGCTAGCGGGGAGACCCAGTACTTC CASSVDASGETQYF
TRBJ2-7 TRBV5-6 few TRBD2 TGTGCCAGCAGTCCTGGACTAGCGATATCGGAAGAGCAGTACTTC CASSPGLAISEEQYF
TRBJ1-1 TRBV13 . . TGTGCCAGCAGCTCGTCACTGAATTCTAGTAGCACTGAAGCTTTCTTT CASSSSLNSSSTEAFF
TRBJ2-1 TRBV7-6 . . TGTGCCAGCAGCGGAGGAAACAATGAGCAGTTCTTC CASSGGNNEQFF
TRBJ2-5 TRBV11-2 once TRBD2 TGTGCCAGCAGCTCGACTAGCGCACAAGAGACCCAGTACTTC CASSSTSAQETQYF
TRBJ2-3 TRBV19 . TRBD2 TGTGCCAGTAGTCCCTCACTAGCGGAACCCACAGATACGCAGTATTTT CASSPSLAEPTDTQYF
TRBJ2-7 TRBV21-1 . . TGTGCCAGCAGAATGCGAGGGACAGGGAAAGAGCAGTACTTC CASRMRGTGKEQYF
TRBJ2-5 TRBV7-8 . TRBD2 TGTGCCAGCAGCTTAGCTGCCAGCGGGAGGCCGGGCGCCCGGGAGACCCAGTACTTC CASSLAASGRPGARETQYF
TRBJ2-7 TRBV9 . . TGTGCCAGCAGCGTAGGCAGGCACAGCTCCTACGAGCAGTACTTC CASSVGRHSSYEQYF
TRBJ2-7 TRBV19 . . TGTGCCAGTAGTATCCCGGGCTCCTACGAGCAGTACTTC CASSIPGSYEQYF
TRBJ2-3 TRBV7-2 few . TGTGCCAGCAGCTTGTCCAGGGATACGCAGTATTTT CASSLSRDTQYF
TRBJ1-5 TRBV4-1 . . TGCGCCAGCAGCAAACCGGACAGCCAGAATCAGCCCCAGCATTTT CASSKPDSQNQPQHF
TRBJ2-7 TRBV9 . TRBD1 TGTGCCAGCAGCCAACGACAGGGGTTAATCCACGAGCAGTACTTC CASSQRQGLIHEQYF
TRBJ1-1 TRBV5-1 . . TGCGCCAGCAGCTTGACACAGGGTTGGACTGAAGCTTTCTTT CASSLTQGWTEAFF
TRBJ2-5 TRBV29-1 . . TGCAGCGTTGAAGATGAGATGGACTTGGGGCAAGAGACCCAGTACTTC CSVEDEMDLGQETQYF
TRBJ2-2 TRBV19 once TRBD1 TGTGCCAGTAGTAAGGACAGGGGCCATCTAACCGGGGAGCTGTTTTTT CASSKDRGHLTGELFF
TRBJ1-3 TRBV19 . . TGTGCCAGTAACCCGGAAGGAGGAAACACCATATATTTT CASNPEGGNTIYF
TRBJ2-1 TRBV7-2 . TRBD2 TGTGCCAGCAGCCCACACTTTAGCGGGAGTTTGTACAATGAGCAGTTCTTC CASSPHFSGSLYNEQFF
TRBJ2-7 TRBV28 . TRBD1 TGTGCCAGCAGTTTCGTTGCCGGGACAGTCTACGAGCAGTACTTC CASSFVAGTVYEQYF
TRBJ2-5 TRBV5-4 once . TGTGCCAGCAGGCGCCGGGACAACCAAGAGACCCAGTACTTC CASRRRDNQETQYF
TRBJ1-2 TRBV2 few . TGTGCCAGCAGTGAAGGGGAGAGCTGGGCCCTTTATGGCTACACCTTC CASSEGESWALYGYTF
TRBJ2-5 TRBV5-1 . . TGCGCCAGCAGCCCCGAAGCCCTGTACCAAGAGACCCAGTACTTC CASSPEALYQETQYF
TRBJ2-3 TRBV14 . . TGTGCCAGCAGCCGTTTCCCCACAGATACGCAGTATTTT CASSRFPTDTQYF
TRBJ2-7 TRBV5-1 . TRBD2 TGCGCCAGCAGCCTTGAGGAATCGTGGGAGGGCCTTCGCAACGAGCAGTACTTC CASSLEESWEGLRNEQYF
TRBJ2-2 TRBV7-9 . TRBD2 TGTGCCAGCAGCGCGGGGGAGAACACCGGGGAGCTGTTTTTT CASSAGENTGELFF
TRBJ1-1 TRBV5-4 . . TGTGCCAGCAGCTCTGATTCCAGGCGGGACACTGAAGCTTTCTTT CASSSDSRRDTEAFF
TRBJ2-5 TRBV25-1 . TRBD2 TGTGCCAGCAGTGGGGGGACTAGCGGCTTAGAGACCCAGTACTTC CASSGGTSGLETQYF
TRBJ1-2 TRBV6-4 few . TGTGCCAGCAGTGATGATGGGGTCGGAGGCTACACCTTC CASSDDGVGGYTF
TRBJ1-2 TRBV19 . TRBD1 TGTGCCAGTAGGGAACGGGGACAGAACTCCGCCTATGGCTACACCTTC CASRERGQNSAYGYTF
TRBJ2-7 TRBV11-3 . TRBD2 TGTGCCAGCACCCTAGACGGAGCGGGAGGGCGAGAGCAGTACTTC CASTLDGAGGREQYF
TRBJ2-1 TRBV6-6 . TRBD2 TGTGCCAGCAGTTACGGACTAGCAGGCTCCTACAATGAGCAGTTCTTC CASSYGLAGSYNEQFF
TRBJ2-7 TRBV7-9 . . TGTGCCAGCAGCTTACGGGCGCCCCCCTACGAGCAGTACTTC CASSLRAPPYEQYF
TRBJ2-5 TRBV10-3 . . TGTGCCATTGCGCCCCGGGGCGGGGAAGAGACCCAGTACTTC CAIAPRGGEETQYF
TRBJ2-3 TRBV7-2 . . TGTGCCAGCAGCTTAATAGGCTTGGCTAGCACAGATACGCAGTATTTT CASSLIGLASTDTQYF
TRBJ1-1 TRBV15 . TRBD1 TGTGCCACCAGCGGAGGGGGCGCCCTGAACACTGAAGCTTTCTTT CATSGGGALNTEAFF
TRBJ2-7 TRBV27 . . TGTGCCAGCAGCCGATTAGAGGCACCGTACGAGCAGTACTTC CASSRLEAPYEQYF
TRBJ1-5 TRBV25-1 . . TGTGCCAGCAGTGACTTTAGCAATCAGCCCCAGCATTTT CASSDFSNQPQHF
TRBJ1-3 TRBV5-3 . . TGTGCCAGAAGCCCAGACGGGGACTCTGGAAACACCATATATTTT CARSPDGDSGNTIYF
TRBJ1-5 TRBV27 . . TGTGCCAGCAGTTTACGAGGCCCGTTCGTCACCCAAAACCCAAACGATCAGCCCCAGCATTTT CASSLRGPFVTQNPNDQPQHF
TRBJ1-2 TRBV19 . . TGTGCCAGTAGTTCGCTGGGAAACTATGGCTACACCTTC CASSSLGNYGYTF
TRBJ2-2 TRBV10-3 . . TGTGCCATCAGTGTTTATGAGAACACCGGGGAGCTGTTTTTT CAISVYENTGELFF
TRBJ1-1 TRBV4-1 . . TGCGCCAGCAGCGGGAGGACGGTCAACACTGAAGCTTTCTTT CASSGRTVNTEAFF